The clone carrying this T cell receptor beta chain has a handful of counts. Its antigen is unknown. TCRalpha and TCRbeta libraries used 5'RACE with constant-segment primers and UMIs. TCRdb reanalysed the 5' RACE reads using MiXCR and keeps one entry per CDR3 protein. The sample has under 250,000 distinct CDR3 sequences; roughly 14% are singletons. This sample was taken from a study of T-cell memory formation after mild COVID-19. Overall study results and limits: Several responding clones turned up in pre-infection memory, indicating that cross-reactive memory may have taken part.

Trimming removed 4 bases at V and 5 bases at J, with 15 bases between. The germline V gene encodes CDR1 SGHRS and CDR2 YFSETQ. This CDR3 has 14 amino acids. This chain joins TRBV5-1 and TRBJ1-1; the D gene is possibly TRBD1 (6 bases). Specimen: PBMCs or a T cell subset sorted from them (not recorded which). This sequence was found in an adult woman who had mild COVID-19 (a few samples of this study predate the infection). Cell type and time point are not known. The CDR3 DNA sequence: TGCGCCAGCAGCAAAGGGGGAAGGGTAACTGAAGCTTTCTTT. Residues: CASSKGGRVTEAFF. The entire variable domain, with the rest obtained from reference TRBV5-1 and TRBJ1-1, is as follows: KAGVTQTPRYLIKTRGQQVTLSCSPISGHRSVSWYQQTPGQGLQFLFEYFSETQRNKGNFPGRFSGRQFSNSRSEMNVSTLELGDSALYLCASSKGGRVTEAFFGQGTRLTVV.